This T cell receptor (beta chain) was profiled in a study of blood T cells in healthy people across ages. Donors were systemically healthy Caucasian individuals from Russia aged roughly 6 to 100 years. This CDR3 is built from 13 residues. Germline V gives CDR1 SGHRS, CDR2 YFSETQ. The V and J ends lost 2 bases and 6 bases respectively, with 12 bases between them. This clonotype was recorded at least ten times. A second roughly 6 to 12 cycle PCR used barcoded and J-beta primers. TCRdb independently ran MiXCR on the 5' RACE reads; one entry per CDR3 protein. Of about 590,000 distinct CDR3 sequences listed, approximately 30% are singletons.

This receptor was obtained from a woman older than 75 in good health. Material for sequencing was blood. J is TRBJ2-7 and V is TRBV5-1; D gene unclear. CDR3 region: CASSFRSEGEQYF. In DNA, the CDR3 is TGCGCCAGCAGCTTCCGATCCGAAGGCGAGCAGTACTTC.